The 30 T cell receptor beta chains given below trace back to one sample, sequenced in a study of T cell responses to AZD1222 COVID-19 vaccine. Measured with immunoSEQ multiplex PCR; TCRdb has only the in-frame clones, and not every one. The sample carries 150,000 to 200,000 clones, 70% to 90% recorded once. The sample here was peripheral blood, taken on day 0 of AZD1222 vaccination. The source of these receptors is an adult in good health.

The chain links TRBV6-2 or TRBV6-3 to TRBJ2-1; no clear D. V lost 2 bases to trimming and J lost 5 bases, with 7 bases between them. Germline values: CDR1 MNHEY, CDR2 SVGEGT. The CDR3 consists of 13 residues. The CDR3 spells CASSYGSDNEQFF. For the CDR3, the DNA is TGTGCCAGCAGTTACGGCAGTGACAATGAGCAGTTCTTC.

In this sample, this clone turned up a few times. The chain couples TRBV28 to TRBJ1-4; TRBD1 matches at 9 bases. Trimming at V came to 8 bases and at J to 6 bases, leaving 4 bases not matched to a gene. There are 13 residues in the CDR3. The germline V gene encodes CDR1 MDHEN and CDR2 SYDVKM. This CDR3 is CASEGQGDEKLFF. The CDR3 DNA is TGTGCCAGCGAGGGACAGGGCGATGAAAAACTGTTTTTT.

The J gene is TRBJ1-5, the V gene TRBV7-8, with 7 bases lining up with TRBD1. The ends lost 5 bases at V and 4 bases at J; junction bases unmatched: 14. CDR1 SGHVS and CDR2 FQNEAQ come from the germline V gene. The CDR3 has 17 amino acids. The CDR3 spells CASSVVAIDRENQPQHF. The DNA for the CDR3 is TGTGCCAGCAGCGTCGTAGCCATTGACAGGGAAAATCAGCCCCAGCATTTT. Filled out from reference TRBV7-8 and TRBJ1-5, the complete variable domain reads GAGVSQSPRYKVAKRGQDVALRCDPISGHVSLFWYQQALGQGPEFLTYFQNEAQLDKSGLPSDRFFAERPEGSVSTLKIQRTQQEDSAVYLCASSVVAIDRENQPQHFGDGTRLSIL.

This rearrangement joins TRBV21-1 to TRBJ2-3; the tabulated D call, TRBD1, remains unverified against the DNA. TRBV21-1 is reported as a pseudogene. This CDR3 has 16 amino acids. The chain's CDR3 is CASTSVGAGCADTQYF. The CDR3 region has the DNA TGTGCCAGCACCTCGGTGGGGGCAGGGTGCGCAGATACGCAGTATTTT.

The CDR3 nucleotides are TGTGCCAGCAGTCCTCCCGGGGCCGGGGATTCACCCCTCCACTTT. Protein: CASSPPGAGDSPLHF. The V call is TRBV6-5, the J call TRBJ1-6, with TRBD1 as a possible D gene (5 bases). In germline, CDR1 is MNHEY, CDR2 SVGAGI. The CDR3 length is 15 residues. The ends were cut back, 5 bases at V and 8 bases at J, with 16 bases in the middle.

This chain uses TRBV14 with TRBJ1-6; the D gene is possibly TRBD1 (6 bases). V was shortened by 4 bases and J by 6 bases, with 10 bases between the two germline ends. Germline CDR1 reads SGHDN; CDR2 reads FVKESK. CDR3 length: 14 amino acids. DNA for the CDR3: TGTGCCAGCAGCCCTAACAGGGTTAATTCACCCCTCCACTTT. Translated: CASSPNRVNSPLHF. Full variable domain (rest looked up from reference TRBV14 and TRBJ1-6): EAGVTQFPSHSVIEKGQTVTLRCDPISGHDNLYWYRRVMGKEIKFLLHFVKESKQDESGMPNNRFLAERTGGTYSTLKVQPAELEDSGVYFCASSPNRVNSPLHFGNGTRLTVT.

The chain combines TRBV4-2 with TRBJ1-1; possible D gene TRBD1, 6 bases. The CDR3 runs 15 residues. V was pared by 3 bases and J by 3 bases, with 14 bases between. The germline V gene has CDR1 LGHNA and CDR2 YNFKEQ. The CDR3 nucleotides are TGTGCCAGCAGCCAGGATAGCACAGGGTACACTGAAGCTTTCTTT. This translates into CASSQDSTGYTEAFF.

The chain recombines TRBV2 with TRBJ1-1; D perhaps matches TRBD1 (6 bases). Trimming took 8 bases from V and 5 from J, leaving 12 bases between them. The CDR3 sequence is 12 residues long. In germline, CDR1 is SNHLY, CDR2 FYNNEI. Here the CDR3 DNA reads TGTGCCAGCCGCCTCACAGGGACTGAAGCTTTCTTT. This codes for CASRLTGTEAFF.

The rearrangement uses TRBV6-4 and TRBJ1-6, with D possibly matching TRBD1 (5 bases). This CDR3 spans 14 amino acids. Germline V gene data show CDR1 as MRHNA and CDR2 as SNTAGT. V shed 8 bases and J shed 7 bases, with 15 bases lying between them. The CDR3 sequence: CASSAGTENSPLHF. CDR3 coding DNA: TGTGCCAGCTCTGCCGGGACCGAAAATTCACCCCTCCACTTT.

This chain uses TRBV3-1 (or the pseudogene TRBV3-2) with TRBJ2-7; TRBD1 might be the D (5 bases). The CDR3 contains 15 residues. The ends were cut back, 1 base at V and 9 bases at J, with 19 bases in the middle. Germline CDR1 and CDR2: LGHDT and YNNKEL (reference sequence). CDR3 region: CASSQGRQGVLGQYF. CDR3 nucleotide sequence: TGTGCCAGCAGCCAAGGACGCCAGGGTGTCCTGGGGCAGTACTTC.

The chain carries TRBV7-8 and TRBJ2-5, with 10 positions matching TRBD2. The V and J ends lost 5 bases and 5 bases, in that order; junction bases with no gene match: 8. The CDR3 loop spans 15 amino acids. From germline, CDR1 is SGHVS and CDR2 FQNEAQ. The CDR3 DNA follows: TGTGCCAGCAGCCCCATAGCGGGGGGACGGGAGACCCAGTACTTC. Residues: CASSPIAGGRETQYF.

The gene calls are TRBV3-1 (or the pseudogene TRBV3-2) and TRBJ2-2; TRBD2 is a possible D gene (5 bases). Germline CDR1 and CDR2: LGHDT and YNNKEL (reference sequence). V lost 0 bases, J lost 0 bases, and 8 bases lay in between. CDR3 length: 16 amino acids. The CDR3 reads CASSQEYGANTGELFF. The CDR3 DNA reads TGTGCCAGCAGCCAAGAATACGGGGCGAACACCGGGGAGCTGTTTTTT.

The chain carries TRBV6-1 and TRBJ1-2; D may be TRBD1 (5 bases). Deletions cut 1 base from V and 2 bases from J, with 11 bases between. Per the germline V gene, CDR1 is MNHNS and CDR2 is SASEGT. The CDR3 has 15 amino acids. Here the CDR3 DNA reads TGTGCCAGCAGTGAAGTATCCCGGGGGAACTATGGCTACACCTTC. Translation gives CASSEVSRGNYGYTF.

The rearrangement links TRBV24-1 to TRBJ2-3; D not resolved. The CDR3 totals 12 residues. Germline CDR1 KGHDR, CDR2 SFDVKD. The V end lost 2 bases, the J end lost 2 bases, and 1 base lay between the germline ends. The CDR3 sequence: CATSDYTDTQYF. The CDR3 coding sequence is TGTGCCACCAGTGATTACACAGATACGCAGTATTTT.

The rearrangement uses TRBV6-2 or TRBV6-3 and TRBJ1-4; 10 positions agree with TRBD1. This CDR3 is 16 amino acids long. After removal of 5 bases from V and 7 bases from J, the junction contained 10 bases not matched to a gene. Germline V gene data show CDR1 as MNHEY and CDR2 as SVGEGT. CDR3 sequence reads: CASSKGTGAQSEKLFF. Here the CDR3 DNA reads TGTGCCAGCAGTAAAGGGACAGGGGCCCAAAGTGAAAAACTGTTTTTT.

The gene calls are TRBV5-4 and TRBJ2-7; D might be TRBD1 or TRBD2, each matching 5 bases. The CDR3 consists of 14 residues. Germline CDR1 is SGHNT and CDR2 is YYREEE (reference sequence). V was pared by 0 bases and J by 2 bases, with 9 bases between. In nucleotides, the CDR3 is TGTGCCAGCAGCTTGGGTCAGGGAGCCTACGAGCAGTACTTC. Translated: CASSLGQGAYEQYF.

The V gene is TRBV6-5, the J gene TRBJ1-1; D gene uncertain. The CDR3 covers 11 residues. Trimming stripped 7 bases from V and 8 bases from J, with 11 bases between. From germline, CDR1 is MNHEY and CDR2 SVGAGI. CDR3 region: CASTLEREAFF. CDR3 in DNA: TGTGCCAGCACCCTTGAGAGGGAAGCTTTCTTT.

This chain connects TRBV4-1 to TRBJ2-7, with D perhaps being TRBD1 or TRBD2 (5 bases each). Trimming took 4 bases from V and 2 from J, leaving 12 bases between them. This CDR3 has 14 residues. Germline V gene sequence: CDR1 MGHRA, CDR2 YSYEKL. CDR3: CASSLGTGTYEQYF. The CDR3, as DNA: TGCGCCAGCAGCCTGGGGACGGGCACCTACGAGCAGTACTTC.

The chain joins TRBV30 to TRBJ1-2; 8 bases line up with TRBD1. V lost 2 bases to trimming and J lost 9 bases; unmatched junction nucleotides: 5. This CDR3 comprises 12 residues. CDR1 is GTSNPN, CDR2 SVGIG, per germline (reference sequence). The DNA for the CDR3 is TGTGCCTGGAGTTATACAGGGGGACGCTACACCTTC. Translated: CAWSYTGGRYTF.

The rearrangement uses TRBV4-1 and TRBJ1-5; TRBD1 matches at 7 bases. Germline V CDR1 and CDR2: MGHRA, YSYEKL. The CDR3 spans 15 residues. Germline trimming cut 5 bases from V and 1 base from J; bases unmatched to any gene: 5. CDR3 in DNA: TGCGCCAGCAGCACGGAAGGGGGCAGCAATCAGCCCCAGCATTTT. Its protein product is CASSTEGGSNQPQHF.

This rearrangement joins TRBV7-2 to TRBJ1-5, with no clear D. The germline V gene has CDR1 SGHTA and CDR2 FQGNSA. Trimming stripped 5 bases from V and 1 base from J, with 9 bases between. The CDR3 is made up of 14 amino acids. The CDR3 spells CASSPPRSNQPQHF. The CDR3, as DNA: TGTGCCAGCAGCCCCCCGCGGAGCAATCAGCCCCAGCATTTT.

Here the CDR3 reads CAWSGPGTGNEKLFF. CDR3 coding DNA: TGTGCCTGGAGCGGGCCGGGGACAGGGAATGAAAAACTGTTTTTT. The chain has TRBV30 and TRBJ1-4; 9 positions agree with TRBD1. CDR1 GTSNPN and CDR2 SVGIG come from the germline V gene (reference sequence). Losses at the gene ends were 3 bases for V and 5 bases for J; bases not matched to a gene: 7. This CDR3 is built from 15 residues.

This clone was recorded only once. The rearrangement joins TRBV15 to TRBJ1-4; D call uncertain. The CDR3 is made up of 13 amino acids. Germline CDR1 and CDR2: LNHNV and YYDKDF (reference sequence). V lost 3 bases, J lost 4 bases, and 6 bases lay in between. CDR3 sequence: CATSRALNEKLFF. In nucleotides, the CDR3 is TGTGCCACCAGCAGGGCCCTTAATGAAAAACTGTTTTTT.

This clone is a singleton in its sample. This rearrangement joins TRBV11-2 to TRBJ1-2; a possible D gene is TRBD1 (5 bases). CDR3 length equals 14 residues. Trimming removed 1 base at V and 2 bases at J, with 8 bases between. The V gene's germline CDR1 is SGHAT and CDR2 FQNNGV. DNA for the CDR3: TGTGCCAGCAGCTTAGTCACAGGCAACTATGGCTACACCTTC. Its translation: CASSLVTGNYGYTF.

This clone occurred once. The chain employs TRBV10-3 and TRBJ2-6; no reliable D call. Germline V gene data show CDR1 as ENHRY and CDR2 as SYGVKD. Trimming stripped 0 bases from V and 0 bases from J, with 12 bases between. The CDR3 is 18 residues long. In nucleotides, the CDR3 is TGTGCCATCAGTGAGTCGGCCGGATCATCCTCTGGGGCCAACGTCCTGACTTTC. This codes for CAISESAGSSSGANVLTF.

This chain uses TRBV25-1 with TRBJ1-6; no clear D gene. The germline V gene encodes CDR1 MGHDK and CDR2 SYGVNS. The CDR3 consists of 14 residues. Trimming stripped 2 bases from V and 6 bases from J, with 8 bases between. CDR3 sequence (DNA): TGTGCCAGCAGTGAAGACCGCCGTAATTCACCCCTCCACTTT. This encodes CASSEDRRNSPLHF.

This sequence joins TRBV24-1 and TRBJ2-1; TRBD2 matches 14 bases. CDR1 and CDR2 from the germline V gene are KGHDR and SFDVKD. There are 17 residues in the CDR3. Trimming at V came to 4 bases and at J to 8 bases, leaving 9 bases not matched to a gene. In DNA form, the CDR3 reads TGTGCCACCAGTGACCACGTAGGGACTAGCGGGAGCTATGAGCAGTTCTTC. This encodes CATSDHVGTSGSYEQFF.

The V gene is TRBV28, the J gene TRBJ1-2; no definite D call. This CDR3 has 13 residues. Germline values: CDR1 MDHEN, CDR2 SYDVKM. The germline V and J ends were trimmed by 3 bases and 2 bases, with 7 bases remaining between them. Here the CDR3 DNA reads TGTGCCAGCAGTTTCGCGGGAAACTATGGCTACACCTTC. Its translation: CASSFAGNYGYTF.

The rearrangement links TRBV6-2 or TRBV6-3 to TRBJ1-5; D may be TRBD1 (5 bases). Germline CDR1 reads MNHEY; CDR2 reads SVGEGT. The CDR3 is 14 residues long. Trimming stripped 1 base from V and 8 bases from J, with 12 bases between. The CDR3 bases are TGTGCCAGCAGTTACTGGGGCGTTTCCGAGCCCCAGCATTTT. Protein product: CASSYWGVSEPQHF.

V is TRBV30 and J is TRBJ1-4, with 7 bases matching TRBD1. The CDR3 totals 15 residues. In germline, CDR1 is GTSNPN, CDR2 SVGIG (reference sequence). V dropped 2 bases and J dropped 3; count of bases not matched to a gene: 6. CDR3 coding DNA: TGTGCCTGGAGTTTACAGGGGTTTTCTAATGAAAAACTGTTTTTT. Translation: CAWSLQGFSNEKLFF.